The T cell receptor beta chain described here comes from a study of shared clonotypes between healthy human individuals. TCRdb's copy holds only in-frame clones and misses some; the assay was immunoSEQ multiplex PCR. The table includes roughly 2,500,000 clones, 93% detected once. Germline V gives CDR1 KGHSH, CDR2 LQKENI. The CDR3 has 15 residues. The V end lost 2 bases, the J end lost 7 bases, and 15 bases lay between the germline ends. The sample taken for sequencing was naive CD4+ T cells from PBMCs. Subset of the sample: CD45RA+ positively selected. The clonotype comes from a man younger than 35 in good health. Some clones in this sample may be carry-over from other donors' samples. The chain employs TRBV18 and TRBJ2-1, with D perhaps TRBD2 (5 bases). The DNA for the CDR3 is TGTGCCAGCTCACCAGCGAGGGAGCTCTCTAATGAGCAGTTCTTC. Translated: CASSPARELSNEQFF.